Listed below are T cell receptor beta chains from one sample, sequenced in a study of T cells after posttransplantation cyclophosphamide. Here immunoSEQ multiplex PCR was the method, and the copy in TCRdb shows in-frame clones only, minus some. This table holds about 8,000 clones, 85% to 90% found once. The sample was CD4+ T cells sorted from blood, taken 1404 days after allogeneic stem cell transplant with posttransplant cyclophosphamide. The receptors derive from a female patient in her fifties who received an allogeneic stem cell transplant from a related donor, was CMV-positive, and had no GVHD. Some T cells may have come from the graft donor. The CDR3 runs from the conserved cysteine through the conserved F or W. The size entry is marked missing in some rows and otherwise reads once, few, many or a size class.

V,size,CDR3
TRBV30,.,CAAPSPSGSTDTQYF
TRBV7-2,.,CASSLDSDSSTDTQYF
TRBV19,.,CASGPGGTDTQYF
TRBV19,.,CASSIASGAGYGYTF
TRBV28,.,CASSLDLAGLDTQYF
TRBV28,.,CASSEETSGIEQYF
TRBV7-6,.,CASSLDRAGELFF
TRBV15,.,CATSREGRGTEAFF
TRBV5-1,.,CASSLALTGTYEQFF
TRBV27,.,CASSYSTGFLYEQYF
TRBV15,.,CATSRSPGQGGDEQFF
TRBV27,.,CASSLQGPNEKLFF
TRBV7-2,.,CASSPGTGTYNEQFF
TRBV2,.,CASSGVAETTGELFF
TRBV6-5,once,CASSYSRGNTEAFF
TRBV5-1,.,CASSFLSPENTGELFF
TRBV27,.,CASSPGWRGSYNEQFF
TRBV11-2,.,CASSPQRGLSEAFF
TRBV9,.,CASSVFGLAGGLWPETQYF
TRBV7-2,.,CASRPGTANTEAFF
TRBV18,few,CASSKDRDHEKLFF
TRBV29-1,.,CSVVGPLAGRFTGELFF
TRBV28,.,CASSPEGKTSGRSSYNEQFF
TRBV4-2,.,CASSSARLATGELFF
TRBV4-2,.,CASSRGTGTEYNEQLF
TRBV5-1,.,CASSLRVTSGTDAYNEQFF